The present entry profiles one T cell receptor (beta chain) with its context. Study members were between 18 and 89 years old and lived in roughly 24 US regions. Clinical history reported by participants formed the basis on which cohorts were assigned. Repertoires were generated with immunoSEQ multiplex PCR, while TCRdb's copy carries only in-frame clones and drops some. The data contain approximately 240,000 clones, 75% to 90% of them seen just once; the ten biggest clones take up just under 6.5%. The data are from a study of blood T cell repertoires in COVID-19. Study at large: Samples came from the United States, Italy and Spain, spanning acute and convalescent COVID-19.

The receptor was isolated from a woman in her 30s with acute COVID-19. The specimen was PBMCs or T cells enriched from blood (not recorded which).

Here the CDR3 DNA reads TGTGCCAGCAGTGGGGGACAACCCCCCTACAATGAGCAGTTCTTC. Translated: CASSGGQPPYNEQFF. This sequence joins TRBV28 and TRBJ2-1; possible D gene TRBD1, 6 bases. With 5 bases removed from V and 2 bases from J, the gap between germline ends came to 13 bases. Germline assignment: CDR1 MDHEN and CDR2 SYDVKM. This CDR3 comprises 15 residues.